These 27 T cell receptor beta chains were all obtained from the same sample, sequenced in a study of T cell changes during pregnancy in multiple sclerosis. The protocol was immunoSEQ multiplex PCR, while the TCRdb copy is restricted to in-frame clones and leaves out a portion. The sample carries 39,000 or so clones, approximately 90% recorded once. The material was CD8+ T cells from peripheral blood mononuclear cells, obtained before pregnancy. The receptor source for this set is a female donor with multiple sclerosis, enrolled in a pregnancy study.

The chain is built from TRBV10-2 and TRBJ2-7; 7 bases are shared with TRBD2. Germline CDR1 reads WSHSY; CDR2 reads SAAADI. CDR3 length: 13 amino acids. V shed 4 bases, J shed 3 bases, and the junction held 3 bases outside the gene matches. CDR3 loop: CASSGAGVYEQYF. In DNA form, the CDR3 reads TGCGCCAGCAGTGGTGCGGGGGTCTACGAGCAGTACTTC.

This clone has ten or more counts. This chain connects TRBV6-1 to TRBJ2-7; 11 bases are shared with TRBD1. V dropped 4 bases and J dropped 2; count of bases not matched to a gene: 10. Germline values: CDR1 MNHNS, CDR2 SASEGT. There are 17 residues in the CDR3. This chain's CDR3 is CASSGRDRGMLAYEQYF. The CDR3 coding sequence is TGTGCCAGCAGTGGCCGGGACAGGGGGATGTTGGCCTACGAGCAGTACTTC.

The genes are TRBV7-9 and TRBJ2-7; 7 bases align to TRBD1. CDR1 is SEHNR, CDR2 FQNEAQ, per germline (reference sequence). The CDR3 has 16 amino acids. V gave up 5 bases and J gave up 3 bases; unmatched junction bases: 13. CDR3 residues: CASSRPSTGRGYEQYF. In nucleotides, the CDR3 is TGTGCCAGCAGCCGACCTTCGACAGGGCGAGGCTACGAGCAGTACTTC. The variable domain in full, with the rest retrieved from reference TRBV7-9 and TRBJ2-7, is DTGVSQNPRHKITKRGQNVTFRCDPISEHNRLYWYRQTLGQGPEFLTYFQNEAQLEKSRLLSDRFSAERPKGSFSTLEIQRTEQGDSAMYLCASSRPSTGRGYEQYFGPGTRLTVT.

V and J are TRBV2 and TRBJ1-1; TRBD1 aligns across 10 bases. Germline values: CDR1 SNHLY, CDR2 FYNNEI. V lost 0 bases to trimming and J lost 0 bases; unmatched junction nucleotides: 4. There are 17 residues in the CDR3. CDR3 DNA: TGTGCCAGCAGTGAAGCGGTCGGACAGGGGGTGAACACTGAAGCTTTCTTT. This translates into CASSEAVGQGVNTEAFF.

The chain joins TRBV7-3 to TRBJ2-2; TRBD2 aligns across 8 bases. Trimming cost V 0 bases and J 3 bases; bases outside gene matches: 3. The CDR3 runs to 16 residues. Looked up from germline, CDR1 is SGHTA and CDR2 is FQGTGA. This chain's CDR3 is CASSLTRREDTGELFF. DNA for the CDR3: TGTGCCAGCAGCTTAACGCGGCGGGAGGACACCGGGGAGCTGTTTTTT. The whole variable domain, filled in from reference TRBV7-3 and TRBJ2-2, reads GAGVSQTPSNKVTEKGKYVELRCDPISGHTALYWYRQSLGQGPEFLIYFQGTGAADDSGLPNDRFFAVRPEGSVSTLKIQRTERGDSAVYLCASSLTRREDTGELFFGEGSRLTVL.

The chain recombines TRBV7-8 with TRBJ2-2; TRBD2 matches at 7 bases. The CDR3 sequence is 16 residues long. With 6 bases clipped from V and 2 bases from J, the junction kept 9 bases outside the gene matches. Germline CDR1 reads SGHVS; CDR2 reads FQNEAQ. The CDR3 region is CASSTRLAHNTGELFF. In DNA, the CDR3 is TGTGCCAGCAGTACGAGACTAGCCCATAACACCGGGGAGCTGTTTTTT.

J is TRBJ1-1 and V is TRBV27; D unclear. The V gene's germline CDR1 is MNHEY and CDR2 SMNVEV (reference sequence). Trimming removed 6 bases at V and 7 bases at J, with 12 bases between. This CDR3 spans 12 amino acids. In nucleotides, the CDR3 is TGTGCCAGCAGAACACATGGTAATGAAGCTTTCTTT. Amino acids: CASRTHGNEAFF.

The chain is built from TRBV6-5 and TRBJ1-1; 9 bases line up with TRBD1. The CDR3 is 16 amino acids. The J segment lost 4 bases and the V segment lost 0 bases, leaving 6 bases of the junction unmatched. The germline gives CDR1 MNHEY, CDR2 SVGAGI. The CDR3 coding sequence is TGTGCCAGCAGTTACTCGGGACAGGGCCCGGGCACTGAAGCTTTCTTT. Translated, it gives CASSYSGQGPGTEAFF.

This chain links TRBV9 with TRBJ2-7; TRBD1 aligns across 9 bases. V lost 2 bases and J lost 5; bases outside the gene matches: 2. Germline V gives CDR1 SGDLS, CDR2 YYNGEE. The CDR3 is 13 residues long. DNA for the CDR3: TGTGCCAGCAGCGTCGGGACAGGGAACGAGCAGTACTTC. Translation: CASSVGTGNEQYF.

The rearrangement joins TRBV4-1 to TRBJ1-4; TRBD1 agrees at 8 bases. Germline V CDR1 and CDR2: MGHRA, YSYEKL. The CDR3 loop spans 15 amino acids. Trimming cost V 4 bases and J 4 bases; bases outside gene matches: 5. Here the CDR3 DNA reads TGCGCCAGCAGCCGCAGGGGGCCTAGTAATGAAAAACTGTTTTTT. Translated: CASSRRGPSNEKLFF.

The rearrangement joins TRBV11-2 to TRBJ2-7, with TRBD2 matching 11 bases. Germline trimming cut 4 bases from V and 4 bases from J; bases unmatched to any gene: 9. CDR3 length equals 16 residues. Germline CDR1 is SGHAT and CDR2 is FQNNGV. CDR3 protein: CASSSPGTSGSYEQYF. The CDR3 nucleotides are TGTGCCAGCAGCTCCCCCGGGACTAGCGGCTCTTACGAGCAGTACTTC.

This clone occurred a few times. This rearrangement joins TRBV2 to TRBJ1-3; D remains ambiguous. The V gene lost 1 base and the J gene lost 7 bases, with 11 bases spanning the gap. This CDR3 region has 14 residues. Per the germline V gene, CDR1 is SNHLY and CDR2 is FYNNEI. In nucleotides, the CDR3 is TGTGCCAGCAGTGAAGGCAGAAGTCGCAACACCATATATTTT. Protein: CASSEGRSRNTIYF.

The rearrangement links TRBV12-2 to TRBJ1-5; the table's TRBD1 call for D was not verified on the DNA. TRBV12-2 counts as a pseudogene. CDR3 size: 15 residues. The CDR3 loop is CASRFSHPSNQPQHF. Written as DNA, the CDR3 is TGTGCAAGTCGCTTCTCACACCCTAGCAATCAGCCCCAGCATTTT.

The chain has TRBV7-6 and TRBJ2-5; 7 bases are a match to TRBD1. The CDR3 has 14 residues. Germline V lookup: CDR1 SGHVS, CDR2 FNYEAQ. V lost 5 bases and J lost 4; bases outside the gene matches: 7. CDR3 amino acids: CASSPSTGLETQYF. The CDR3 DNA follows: TGTGCCAGCAGCCCCTCGACAGGGCTAGAGACCCAGTACTTC.

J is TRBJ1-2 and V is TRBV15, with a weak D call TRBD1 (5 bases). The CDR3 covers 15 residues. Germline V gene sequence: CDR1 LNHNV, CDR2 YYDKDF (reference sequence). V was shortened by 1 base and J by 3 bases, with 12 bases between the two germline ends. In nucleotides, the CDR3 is TGTGCCACCAGCAGAGTCGGCCAAGGGGACTATGGCTACACCTTC. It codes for CATSRVGQGDYGYTF.

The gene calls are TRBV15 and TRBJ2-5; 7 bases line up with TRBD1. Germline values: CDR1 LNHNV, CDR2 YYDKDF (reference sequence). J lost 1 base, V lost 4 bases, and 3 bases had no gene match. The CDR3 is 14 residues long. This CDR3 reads CATSTRDSQETQYF. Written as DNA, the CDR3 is TGTGCCACCAGCACCAGGGACAGCCAAGAGACCCAGTACTTC.

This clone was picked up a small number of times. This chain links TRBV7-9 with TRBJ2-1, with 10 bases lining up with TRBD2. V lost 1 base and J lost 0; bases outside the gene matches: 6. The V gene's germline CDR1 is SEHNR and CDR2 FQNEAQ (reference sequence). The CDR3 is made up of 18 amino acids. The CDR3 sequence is CASSLGQRGGLSYNEQFF. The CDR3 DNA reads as TGTGCCAGCAGCTTAGGTCAGCGGGGGGGCCTCTCCTACAATGAGCAGTTCTTC.

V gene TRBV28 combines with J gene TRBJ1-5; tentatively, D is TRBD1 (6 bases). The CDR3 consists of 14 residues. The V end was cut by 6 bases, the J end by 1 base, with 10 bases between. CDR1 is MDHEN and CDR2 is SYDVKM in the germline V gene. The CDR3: CASRTGQSNQPQHF. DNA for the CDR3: TGTGCCAGCAGAACAGGGCAAAGCAATCAGCCCCAGCATTTT. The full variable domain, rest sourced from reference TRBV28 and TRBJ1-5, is DVKVTQSSRYLVKRTGEKVFLECVQDMDHENMFWYRQDPGLGLRLIYFSYDVKMKEKGDIPEGYSVSREKKERFSLILESASTNQTSMYLCASRTGQSNQPQHFGDGTRLSIL.

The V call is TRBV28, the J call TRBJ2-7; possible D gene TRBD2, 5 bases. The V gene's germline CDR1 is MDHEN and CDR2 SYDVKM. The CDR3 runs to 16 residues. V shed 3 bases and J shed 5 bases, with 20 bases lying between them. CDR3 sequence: CASSFPGVELINEQYF. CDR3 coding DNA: TGTGCCAGCAGTTTCCCCGGGGTAGAGTTAATTAACGAGCAGTACTTC.

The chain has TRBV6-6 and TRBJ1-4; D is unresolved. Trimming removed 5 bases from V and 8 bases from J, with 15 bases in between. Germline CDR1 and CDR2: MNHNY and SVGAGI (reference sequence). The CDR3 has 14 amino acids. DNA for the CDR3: TGTGCCAGCAGTAGTACTTCCCGCTACGAAAAACTGTTTTTT. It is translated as CASSSTSRYEKLFF.

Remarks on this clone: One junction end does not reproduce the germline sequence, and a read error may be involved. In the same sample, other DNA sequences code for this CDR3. The CDR3 nucleotides are TGCGCCAGTAGCTTGGAGTGGAGGGGTCACACCGGGGAGCTGTTTTTT. As protein: CASSLEWRGHTGELFF. The chain combines TRBV5-1 with TRBJ2-2, with D possibly TRBD2 on 6 matching bases. The CDR3 consists of 16 residues. Germline V lookup: CDR1 SGHRS, CDR2 YFSETQ.

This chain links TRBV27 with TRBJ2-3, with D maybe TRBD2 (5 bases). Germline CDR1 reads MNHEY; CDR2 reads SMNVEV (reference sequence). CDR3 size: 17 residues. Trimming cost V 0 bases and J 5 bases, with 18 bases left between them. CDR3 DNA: TGTGCCAGCAGTTTATCGATTCGGGGAGCGGCGCTAGATACGCAGTATTTT. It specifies CASSLSIRGAALDTQYF.

In DNA form, the CDR3 reads TGTGCCAGCAGGACGGGACAGAGGAACACTGAAGCTTTCTTT. Its protein product is CASRTGQRNTEAFF. This rearrangement joins TRBV6-1 to TRBJ1-1, with 7 bases identical to TRBD1. The V gene end was trimmed by 6 bases and the J gene end by 1 base; junction bases not matched to a gene: 5. This CDR3 comprises 14 residues. Per the germline V gene, CDR1 is MNHNS and CDR2 is SASEGT.

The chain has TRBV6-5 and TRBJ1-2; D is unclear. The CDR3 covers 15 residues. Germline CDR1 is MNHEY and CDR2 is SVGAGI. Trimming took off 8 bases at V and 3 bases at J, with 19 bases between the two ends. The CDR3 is CASLSPGGRYYGYTF. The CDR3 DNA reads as TGTGCCAGCCTTTCGCCAGGCGGGAGATACTATGGCTACACCTTC.

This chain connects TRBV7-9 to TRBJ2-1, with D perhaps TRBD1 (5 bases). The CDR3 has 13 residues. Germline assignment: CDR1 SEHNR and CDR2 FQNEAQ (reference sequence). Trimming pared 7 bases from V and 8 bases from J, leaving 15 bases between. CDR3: CASTPPVRDEQFF. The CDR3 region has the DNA TGTGCCAGCACTCCTCCCGTCAGGGATGAGCAGTTCTTC.

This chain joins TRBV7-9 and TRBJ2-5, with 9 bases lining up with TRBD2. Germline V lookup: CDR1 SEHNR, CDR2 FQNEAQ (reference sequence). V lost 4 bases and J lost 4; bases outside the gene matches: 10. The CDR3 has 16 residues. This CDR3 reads CASSSTASGISETQYF. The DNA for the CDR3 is TGTGCCAGCAGCTCCACGGCTAGCGGGATATCAGAGACCCAGTACTTC.

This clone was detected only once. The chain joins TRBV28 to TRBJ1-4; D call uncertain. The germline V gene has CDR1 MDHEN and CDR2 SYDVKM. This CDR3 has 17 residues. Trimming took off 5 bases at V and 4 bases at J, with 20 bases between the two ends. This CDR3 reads CASSTSPGTQSNEKLFF. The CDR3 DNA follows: TGTGCCAGCAGTACTAGTCCGGGCACACAGAGTAATGAAAAACTGTTTTTT.